This T cell receptor (beta chain) comes out of a study of blood T cell repertoires in COVID-19. As for the study in general: Some COVID-19 samples were acute and others convalescent; all came from the United States, Italy and Spain. Sources were T cells, B-cell-depleted T cells, or PBMCs; the material itself was cDNA or gDNA.

There are 14 residues in the CDR3. Germline-derived CDR1 and CDR2 are SEHNR and FQNEAQ (reference sequence). With 0 bases removed from V and 4 bases from J, the gap between germline ends came to 9 bases. Only in-frame clones appear in the TCRdb table, and some are missing; sequencing was by immunoSEQ multiplex PCR. The repertoire has just under 250,000 clones, 70% to 90% of them found once; the top ten carry roughly 3%. The sequencing sample was made of peripheral blood. This TCR came from a woman in her thirties who had recovered from COVID-19. The chain joins TRBV7-9 to TRBJ1-1; no firm D call. DNA for the CDR3: TGTGCCAGCAGCTTAGCTCAGGCGACCACTGAAGCTTTCTTT. Protein sequence: CASSLAQATTEAFF.